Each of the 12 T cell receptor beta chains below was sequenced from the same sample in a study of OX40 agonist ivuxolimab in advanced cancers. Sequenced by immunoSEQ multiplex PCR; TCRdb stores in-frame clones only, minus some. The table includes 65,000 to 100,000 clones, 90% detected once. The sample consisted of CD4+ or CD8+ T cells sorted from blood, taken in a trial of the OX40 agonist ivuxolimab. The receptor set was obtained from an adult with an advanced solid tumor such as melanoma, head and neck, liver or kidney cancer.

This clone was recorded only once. Here the CDR3 reads CAWSRAAIQETQYF. CDR3 nucleotide sequence: TGTGCCTGGAGTCGGGCTGCTATACAAGAGACCCAGTACTTC. This chain uses TRBV30 with TRBJ2-5; D is uncertain. CDR1 and CDR2 (germline): GTSNPN, SVGIG (reference sequence). V was pared by 2 bases and J by 2 bases, with 12 bases between. The CDR3 runs to 14 residues.

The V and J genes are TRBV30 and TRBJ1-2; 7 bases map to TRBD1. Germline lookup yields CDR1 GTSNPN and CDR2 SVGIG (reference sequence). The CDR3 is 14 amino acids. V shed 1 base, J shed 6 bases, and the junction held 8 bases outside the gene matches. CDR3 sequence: CAWSGDRRRDGYTF. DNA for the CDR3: TGTGCCTGGAGTGGGGACAGAAGGAGGGATGGCTACACCTTC.

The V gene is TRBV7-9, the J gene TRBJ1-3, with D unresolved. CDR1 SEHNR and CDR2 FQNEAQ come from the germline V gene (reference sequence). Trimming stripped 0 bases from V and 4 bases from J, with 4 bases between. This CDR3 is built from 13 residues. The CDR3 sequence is CASSLAQGNTIYF. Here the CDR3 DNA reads TGTGCCAGCAGCTTAGCGCAAGGAAACACCATATATTTT.

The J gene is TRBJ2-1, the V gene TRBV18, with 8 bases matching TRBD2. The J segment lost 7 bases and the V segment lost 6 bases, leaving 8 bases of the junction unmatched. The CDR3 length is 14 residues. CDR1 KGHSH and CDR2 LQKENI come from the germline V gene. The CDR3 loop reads CASSPGLAENEQFF. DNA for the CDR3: TGTGCCAGCTCGCCTGGACTAGCAGAAAATGAGCAGTTCTTC.

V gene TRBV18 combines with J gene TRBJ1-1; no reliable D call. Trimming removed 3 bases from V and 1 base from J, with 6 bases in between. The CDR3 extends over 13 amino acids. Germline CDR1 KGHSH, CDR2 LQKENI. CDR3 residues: CASSPTQNTEAFF. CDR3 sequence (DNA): TGTGCCAGCTCACCGACCCAGAACACTGAAGCTTTCTTT.

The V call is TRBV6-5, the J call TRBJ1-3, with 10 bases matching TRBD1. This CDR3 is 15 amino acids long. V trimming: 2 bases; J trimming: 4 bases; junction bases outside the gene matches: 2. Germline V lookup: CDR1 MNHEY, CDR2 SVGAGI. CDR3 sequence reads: CASSYGTGAGNTIYF. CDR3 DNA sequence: TGTGCCAGCAGTTACGGGACAGGGGCAGGAAACACCATATATTTT.

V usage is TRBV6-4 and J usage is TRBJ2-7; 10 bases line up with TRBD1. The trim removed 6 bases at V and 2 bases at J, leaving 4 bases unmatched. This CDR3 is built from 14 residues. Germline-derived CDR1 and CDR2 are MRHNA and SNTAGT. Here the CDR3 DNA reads TGTGCCAGCAGGGGGACAGGGGCGGCCTACGAGCAGTACTTC. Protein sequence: CASRGTGAAYEQYF.

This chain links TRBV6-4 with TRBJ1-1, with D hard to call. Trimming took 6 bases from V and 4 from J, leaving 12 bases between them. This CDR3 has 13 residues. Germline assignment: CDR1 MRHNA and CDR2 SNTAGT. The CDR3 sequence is CASSDGYLTEAFF. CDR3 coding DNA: TGTGCCAGCAGCGACGGGTACCTCACTGAAGCTTTCTTT.

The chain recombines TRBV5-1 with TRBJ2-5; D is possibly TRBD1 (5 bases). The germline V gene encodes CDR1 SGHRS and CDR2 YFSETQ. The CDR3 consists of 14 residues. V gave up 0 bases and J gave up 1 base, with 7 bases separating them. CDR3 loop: CASSLGQGQETQYF. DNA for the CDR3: TGCGCCAGCAGCTTGGGTCAGGGCCAAGAGACCCAGTACTTC.

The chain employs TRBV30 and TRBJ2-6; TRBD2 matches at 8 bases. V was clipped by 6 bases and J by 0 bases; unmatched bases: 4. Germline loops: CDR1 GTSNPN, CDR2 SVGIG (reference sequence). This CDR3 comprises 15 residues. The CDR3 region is CACSRGGSGANVLTF. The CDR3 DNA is TGTGCCTGCTCCCGGGGGGGCTCTGGGGCCAACGTCCTGACTTTC. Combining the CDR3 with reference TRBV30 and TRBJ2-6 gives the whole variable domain SQTIHQWPATLVQPVGSPLSLECTVEGTSNPNLYWYRQAAGRGLQLLFYSVGIGQISSEVPQNLSASRPQDRQFILSSKKLLLSDSGFYLCACSRGGSGANVLTFGAGSRLTVL.

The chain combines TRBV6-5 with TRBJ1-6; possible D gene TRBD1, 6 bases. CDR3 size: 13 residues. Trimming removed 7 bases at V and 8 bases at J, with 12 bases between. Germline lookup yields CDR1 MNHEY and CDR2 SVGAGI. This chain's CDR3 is CASTQGNYSPLHF. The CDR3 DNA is TGTGCCAGCACCCAGGGGAACTATTCACCCCTCCACTTT.

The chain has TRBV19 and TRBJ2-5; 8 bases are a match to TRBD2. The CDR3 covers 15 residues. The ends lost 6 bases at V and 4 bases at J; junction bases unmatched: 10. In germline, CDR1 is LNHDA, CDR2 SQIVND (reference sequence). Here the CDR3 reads CASRPGGAGGETQYF. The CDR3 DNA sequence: TGTGCCAGTAGGCCCGGTGGGGCGGGGGGAGAGACCCAGTACTTC.